This TCR beta chain was identified in a study of blood T cell repertoires in COVID-19. Authors' data handling: Reference gene primers were amplified, and this amplification served to estimate nucleated cell counts. Generated by immunoSEQ multiplex PCR, the TCRdb table keeps only in-frame clones and is missing some. V and J calls and clone size are those listed in that table; D and trimming were worked out from the DNA. The sample includes roughly 100,000 clones, approximately 92% of them seen just once. This clone was picked up one time. Germline V gene data show CDR1 as MNHEY and CDR2 as SVGAGI. The V end lost 8 bases, the J end lost 0 bases, and 11 bases lay between the germline ends. CDR3 length: 14 amino acids.

The chain couples TRBV6-5 to TRBJ2-1; weak D call: TRBD2 (6 bases). This clonotype originated in a man younger than 35 with acute or convalescent COVID-19. Sequencing was carried out using peripheral blood. The CDR3: CASQRASSYNEQFF. CDR3 bases: TGTGCCAGCCAGCGGGCAAGCTCCTACAATGAGCAGTTCTTC.